The 9 T cell receptor beta chains given below trace back to one sample, sequenced in a study of T cell clusters in autoimmune cytopenias. Multiplex touch-down PCR amplified TRB using TRB-A and TRB-B pools in one tube. TCRdb re-called the multiplex PCR reads; one entry per CDR3 protein, DNA not given. This sample's table reports more than 5,000 distinct CDR3 sequences. Each sample's input was roughly 230 ng genomic DNA, some 38,000 genome equivalents. These data were likewise used in another study, on T cell repertoires in aging, cancer and after chemotherapy.

Source material: peripheral blood. These receptors came from a human donor in good health.

V gene TRBV5-4 combines with J gene TRBJ2-4; TCRdb's D call of TRBD1 is untestable without DNA. The germline CDR1 and CDR2 sequences are SGHNT and YYREEE (reference sequence). This CDR3 has 18 amino acids. The CDR3 here is CASSQGQGAGGAKNIQYF.

This clonotype is called medium-sized based on its frequency. The chain uses TRBV13 and TRBJ2-1; TCRdb returns TRBD2, unconfirmable since there is no DNA. The CDR3 is made up of 17 amino acids. Germline lookup yields CDR1 PRHDT and CDR2 FYEKMQ (reference sequence). CDR3 residues: CASSLGVRAFSYNEQFF.

Its frequency marks this clonotype as medium-sized. The chain recombines TRBV27 with TRBJ2-7; TCRdb outputs TRBD1, but without DNA this stays unchecked. The germline CDR1 and CDR2 sequences are MNHEY and SMNVEV (reference sequence). This CDR3 spans 11 amino acids. CDR3 loop: CASSLGGEQYF.

V is TRBV13 and J is TRBJ2-5; TCRdb's assignment of TRBD1 cannot be checked, as there is no DNA. This CDR3 has 14 residues. The V gene's germline CDR1 is PRHDT and CDR2 FYEKMQ (reference sequence). The CDR3 loop is CASSPGQIQETQYF.

The chain uses TRBV6-2 or TRBV6-3 and TRBJ1-5. CDR3 length equals 14 residues. Germline-derived CDR1 and CDR2 are MNHEY and SVGEGT. CDR3 protein: CASSYLGSNQPQHF.

This clonotype is classed as medium-sized by frequency. The chain uses TRBV15 and TRBJ2-5. CDR1 and CDR2 (germline): LNHNV, YYDKDF (reference sequence). CDR3 length: 15 residues. CDR3 region: CATSRVRSRQETQYF.

This clonotype shows up as medium-sized (0.01 to 0.1%) by frequency. The V and J genes are TRBV6-5 and TRBJ2-5. The CDR3 spans 16 residues. Looked up from germline, CDR1 is MNHEY and CDR2 is SVGAGI. The CDR3 region is CASSYGMKRHQETQYF.

This clonotype counts as medium-sized (0.01 to 0.1%) by frequency. The chain has TRBV7-6 and TRBJ1-2; the D call from TCRdb, TRBD1, cannot be confirmed without DNA. Germline values: CDR1 SGHVS, CDR2 FNYEAQ. This CDR3 contains 16 residues. CDR3: CASSFEAGATGRGYTF.

By frequency, this clonotype is medium-sized. The chain joins TRBV27 to TRBJ2-3; TCRdb selects TRBD2, and the lack of DNA leaves this call unchecked. The length of the CDR3 is 18 residues. CDR1 and CDR2 from the germline V gene are MNHEY and SMNVEV (reference sequence). The CDR3 reads CASSPCPKPGLCTDTQYF.